The subject of this entry is one TCR beta chain. Its antigen remains unknown. This specimen belongs to a study of CD8 T cells in ankylosing spondylitis. Findings and limits, study-wide: Disease-linked clones were reportedly significantly enriched in matched ankylosing spondylitis synovial fluid.

In making TCR beta libraries, quantitative 5'-RACE with molecular barcodes was used. MiXCR, applied by TCRdb to the 5' RACE reads, yields one record per CDR3 protein. The sample has 340,000 or so distinct CDR3 sequences; approximately 15% are singletons. Germline-derived CDR1 and CDR2 are MNHNY and SVGAGI (reference sequence). The V gene lost 4 bases and the J gene lost 3 bases, with 10 bases spanning the gap. The CDR3 is 13 residues long. The sequenced sample consisted of blood, either unsorted or a sorted T cell fraction (not recorded which). The chain uses TRBV6-6 and TRBJ2-7; D is ambiguous. This TCR was recovered from a male donor with ankylosing spondylitis or in good health (not recorded which). CDR3 region: CASSWSSGYEQYF. CDR3 sequence (DNA): TGTGCCAGCAGTTGGTCGTCCGGCTACGAGCAGTACTTC.